This T cell receptor beta chain was captured in a study of T cells in Graves' hyperthyroidism and ophthalmopathy. The source material, RNA transcripts, was used to amplify TCR beta CDR3 regions. Carried out on the TCR CDR3, a first-round RT-PCR used the HTBI primer set. MiXCR was run by TCRdb on the multiplex PCR reads, yielding one entry per CDR3 protein. This sample carries 300,000 to 350,000 distinct CDR3 sequences, approximately 18% of them seen once, and the ten largest clones take roughly a sixth. This clonotype occurred many times. Its antigen is unknown. V shed 6 bases and J shed 1 base, with 15 bases lying between them. In germline, CDR1 is MDHEN, CDR2 SYDVKM. The CDR3 is 15 amino acids. Study findings and constraints: With a median lead of approximately 6.4 months before onset, the model predicted ophthalmopathy.

A NOSPECS grade of at least 4, a Clinical Activity Score of at least 3 and duration under 3 months were recorded in ophthalmopathy patients. The chain carries TRBV28 and TRBJ1-2; D is perhaps TRBD1 (5 bases). The sequenced sample was blood. This clonotype was obtained from a middle-aged woman with Graves' ophthalmopathy. CDR3 nucleotides: TGTGCCAGCAGACCTACAGGCCCCATTAACTATGGCTACACCTTC. Translated, it gives CASRPTGPINYGYTF.